This T cell receptor (beta chain) was identified in a study of cytomegalovirus exposure and HLA in healthy donors. The primer mix had 60 Vbeta and 13 Jbeta primers. The assay was immunoSEQ multiplex PCR, and TCRdb's table has in-frame clones only and misses some. This sample has around 190,000 clones, with around three quarters found just once. In regard to this clone: What it binds is unknown.

Findings and limits, study-wide: Earlier analysis found most TCR beta V segments productive about 87% or about 30% of the time.

The germline CDR1 and CDR2 sequences are MNHEY and SMNVEV (reference sequence). The CDR3 spans 14 residues. Trimming removed 5 bases at V and 5 bases at J, with 13 bases between. This chain links TRBV27 with TRBJ2-1; maybe TRBD2 (5 bases). Specimen: PBMCs. The receptor comes from a man aged 25-45 years in good health and CMV-seronegative. As DNA, the CDR3 is TGTGCCAGCAGTCTAAACGGGATTCACAATGAGCAGTTCTTC. This codes for CASSLNGIHNEQFF.